Below are 19 T cell receptor beta chains sequenced from a single sample in a study of Ad26.COV2.S vaccination and SARS-CoV-2 variants. Assay used: immunoSEQ multiplex PCR; TCRdb lists only in-frame clones, some missing. The sample lists 430,000 or so clones, about 93% occurring once. Regarding treatment: over 15 received Ad26.COV2.S at low or high dose, single or two shots; roughly five received placebo; per-sample allocation not given. Samples came from day 63 after the first vaccine or placebo injection. Sequencing was performed on peripheral blood, taken in a trial of Ad26.COV2.S vaccine versus placebo. Receptors were obtained from a person between 18 and 65 years old who received the Ad26.COV2.S COVID-19 vaccine or a placebo.

The rearrangement joins TRBV7-2 to TRBJ2-5; D is unclear. V gave up 2 bases and J gave up 4 bases, with 8 bases separating them. The CDR3 loop spans 13 amino acids. Germline CDR1 SGHTA, CDR2 FQGNSA. The CDR3 loop is CASSLTRLETQYF. The CDR3, as DNA: TGTGCCAGCAGCTTAACGAGGTTAGAGACCCAGTACTTC.

This sequence joins TRBV2 and TRBJ2-7, with TRBD1 matching 7 bases. The CDR3 consists of 12 residues. V gave up 9 bases and J gave up 4 bases; unmatched junction bases: 6. Germline V gives CDR1 SNHLY, CDR2 FYNNEI. The CDR3 loop is CASGTASYEQYF. CDR3 nucleotides: TGTGCCAGTGGGACAGCAAGTTACGAGCAGTACTTC.

V usage is TRBV6-2 or TRBV6-3 and J usage is TRBJ2-1; D is possibly TRBD1 (5 bases). CDR3 size: 15 residues. The V end lost 3 bases, the J end lost 7 bases, and 16 bases lay between the germline ends. The germline V gene encodes CDR1 MNHEY and CDR2 SVGEGT. Here the CDR3 DNA reads TGTGCCAGCAGTTATTCCCCCCGCAGGGTAAATGAGCAGTTCTTC. Translating it yields CASSYSPRRVNEQFF.

The rearrangement joins TRBV24-1 to TRBJ2-2; D gene ambiguous. The CDR3 loop spans 14 amino acids. V lost 0 bases and J 5 bases, leaving 6 bases between the germline ends. CDR1 KGHDR and CDR2 SFDVKD come from the germline V gene. The CDR3 sequence is CATSDLGQTGELFF. As DNA, the CDR3 is TGTGCCACCAGTGATTTGGGCCAGACCGGGGAGCTGTTTTTT.

At least ten counts were recorded for this clone. V usage is TRBV9 and J usage is TRBJ1-2; D gene uncertain. Germline CDR1 SGDLS, CDR2 YYNGEE. The germline V and J ends were trimmed by 0 bases and 6 bases, with 15 bases remaining between them. The CDR3 sequence is 15 residues long. CDR3 nucleotides: TGTGCCAGCAGCGTAGCCCCGGAACCCGCCCATGGCTACACCTTC. Protein product: CASSVAPEPAHGYTF. The full variable domain, with the rest looked up from reference TRBV9 and TRBJ1-2, is DSGVTQTPKHLITATGQRVTLRCSPRSGDLSVYWYQQSLDQGLQFLIQYYNGEERAKGNILERFSAQQFPDLHSELNLSSLELGDSALYFCASSVAPEPAHGYTFGSGTRLTVV.

The chain carries TRBV27 and TRBJ2-1; 9 nucleotides align to TRBD2. Trimming cost V 7 bases and J 11 bases; bases outside gene matches: 3. This CDR3 region has 11 residues. Germline V CDR1 and CDR2: MNHEY, SMNVEV (reference sequence). In nucleotides, the CDR3 is TGTGCCAGCATTAGCGGGAGAAAGCAGTTCTTC. This codes for CASISGRKQFF.

In nucleotides, the CDR3 is TGCGCCAGCAGCTTGAAGGGACAGGGGAACACCGGGGAGCTGTTTTTT. Its translation: CASSLKGQGNTGELFF. The V call is TRBV5-1, the J call TRBJ2-2, with 9 bases matching TRBD1. The V segment lost 1 base and the J segment 1 base; nucleotides outside the gene matches: 2. The CDR3 covers 16 residues. The V gene's germline CDR1 is SGHRS and CDR2 YFSETQ.

The rearrangement links TRBV7-2 to TRBJ2-3, with 9 positions matching TRBD2. The CDR3 spans 16 residues. The germline V gene encodes CDR1 SGHTA and CDR2 FQGNSA. The J segment lost 6 bases and the V segment lost 5 bases, leaving 12 bases of the junction unmatched. CDR3 residues: CASSLPRAGGIDTQYF. The CDR3 DNA reads as TGTGCCAGCAGCCTCCCTCGAGCGGGAGGTATTGATACGCAGTATTTT.

This rearrangement joins TRBV5-1 to TRBJ1-1; tentatively, D is TRBD1 (5 bases). The CDR3 loop spans 16 amino acids. Looked up from germline, CDR1 is SGHRS and CDR2 is YFSETQ. Trimming pared 4 bases from V and 0 bases from J, leaving 16 bases between. The CDR3 here is CASSRGWGSVNTEAFF. As DNA, the CDR3 is TGCGCCAGCAGCAGAGGGTGGGGCTCGGTGAACACTGAAGCTTTCTTT. Full variable domain (rest looked up from reference TRBV5-1 and TRBJ1-1): KAGVTQTPRYLIKTRGQQVTLSCSPISGHRSVSWYQQTPGQGLQFLFEYFSETQRNKGNFPGRFSGRQFSNSRSEMNVSTLELGDSALYLCASSRGWGSVNTEAFFGQGTRLTVV.

This clone was counted at least ten times. V and J are TRBV15 and TRBJ1-3; weak D call: TRBD1 (5 bases). Trimming removed 0 bases at V and 0 bases at J, with 9 bases between. Germline assignment: CDR1 LNHNV and CDR2 YYDKDF (reference sequence). This CDR3 contains 16 residues. CDR3 sequence reads: CATSRDIQVSGNTIYF. The CDR3 coding sequence is TGTGCCACCAGCAGAGATATACAGGTCTCTGGAAACACCATATATTTT.

The chain couples TRBV10-3 to TRBJ2-1; tentatively, D is TRBD1 (5 bases). CDR3 length: 12 amino acids. Trimming left V 9 bases short and J 8 bases short, with 14 bases between. Germline assignment: CDR1 ENHRY and CDR2 SYGVKD. Here the CDR3 DNA reads TGTGCCATAAAGACACAAGGGGATGAGCAGTTCTTC. This codes for CAIKTQGDEQFF.

The gene calls are TRBV28 and TRBJ2-3; no definite D call. This CDR3 region has 11 residues. Germline CDR1 MDHEN, CDR2 SYDVKM. The V end lost 5 bases, the J end lost 6 bases, and 6 bases lay between the germline ends. Here the CDR3 DNA reads TGTGCCAGCAGTACCTTGGATACGCAGTATTTT. Translation: CASSTLDTQYF. The variable domain in full, completed from reference TRBV28 and TRBJ2-3, reads DVKVTQSSRYLVKRTGEKVFLECVQDMDHENMFWYRQDPGLGLRLIYFSYDVKMKEKGDIPEGYSVSREKKERFSLILESASTNQTSMYLCASSTLDTQYFGPGTRLTVL.

The J gene is TRBJ2-3, the V gene TRBV4-1; 11 positions match TRBD2. The CDR3 has 17 amino acids. Trimming at V came to 1 base and at J to 3 bases, leaving 6 bases not matched to a gene. In germline, CDR1 is MGHRA, CDR2 YSYEKL. CDR3 DNA: TGCGCCAGCAGCCAAGGGTATACTAGCGGGAGTACAGATACGCAGTATTTT. Its protein is CASSQGYTSGSTDTQYF.

This clone was observed a few times. The V call is TRBV19, the J call TRBJ2-2, with a possible D match to TRBD1 (6 bases). This CDR3 is 15 amino acids long. Germline V CDR1 and CDR2: LNHDA, SQIVND (reference sequence). V dropped 3 bases and J dropped 5 bases, with 13 bases sitting between them. CDR3 region: CASSMGRGATGELFF. Here the CDR3 DNA reads TGTGCCAGTAGTATGGGCAGGGGAGCAACCGGGGAGCTGTTTTTT.

The CDR3 DNA follows: TGTGCCAGCAGCCGTTCTGACGGGGGCGAAGGGGCAGCTTTCTTT. It specifies CASSRSDGGEGAAFF. The chain recombines TRBV6-5 with TRBJ1-1; D possibly corresponds to TRBD1 (6 bases). The CDR3 has 15 amino acids. Germline assignment: CDR1 MNHEY and CDR2 SVGAGI. Trimming cost V 6 bases and J 10 bases, with 24 bases left between them.

In its sample, this clone was seen once. The V and J genes are TRBV6-2 or TRBV6-3 and TRBJ2-7; a weak D match, TRBD1 (5 bases). The CDR3 consists of 15 residues. Germline CDR1 is MNHEY and CDR2 is SVGEGT. With 2 bases removed from V and 0 bases from J, the gap between germline ends came to 11 bases. CDR3 loop: CASSYVWTYSYEQYF. DNA of the CDR3: TGTGCCAGCAGTTACGTTTGGACATACTCCTACGAGCAGTACTTC.

The genes are TRBV12-3 or TRBV12-4 and TRBJ2-1; D remains unclear. Trimming cost V 7 bases and J 1 base, with 8 bases left between them. This CDR3 region has 13 residues. The CDR3 reads CASTHGSYNEQFF. The CDR3 nucleotides read TGTGCCAGCACTCACGGGTCCTACAATGAGCAGTTCTTC.

The J gene is TRBJ2-2, the V gene TRBV6-5; 7 bases are shared with TRBD2. The CDR3 length is 13 residues. From germline, CDR1 is MNHEY and CDR2 SVGAGI. With 6 bases clipped from V and 6 bases from J, the junction kept 4 bases outside the gene matches. DNA for the CDR3: TGTGCCAGCAGCCGGGACTATTCCGGGGAGCTGTTTTTT. Translated, it gives CASSRDYSGELFF.

The chain has TRBV9 and TRBJ2-2; D might be TRBD2 (6 bases). The CDR3 covers 14 residues. CDR1 is SGDLS and CDR2 is YYNGEE in the germline V gene. Trimming took off 4 bases at V and 2 bases at J, with 9 bases between the two ends. The CDR3, as DNA: TGTGCCAGCAGCATCGGGAGTAACACCGGGGAGCTGTTTTTT. It yields the protein CASSIGSNTGELFF.